This T cell receptor beta chain originates from a study of cytomegalovirus exposure and HLA in healthy donors. Remarks on this clone: Its antigen is not known.

This CDR3 comprises 16 residues. Losses at the gene ends were 5 bases for V and 1 base for J; bases not matched to a gene: 7. The germline CDR1 and CDR2 sequences are SEHNR and FQNEAQ (reference sequence). Notes on the study in general: Looking again later, the authors saw that most CMV-associated TCR beta chains seemed HLA-restricted. The likely origin of a cluster of highly shared sequence variants was a sequencing artifact.

60 Vbeta and 13 Jbeta primers were used in PCR. Produced via immunoSEQ multiplex PCR; TCRdb's table is partial and in-frame only. This sample's clone table lists roughly 120,000 clones. Sequenced input: PBMCs. This TCR derives from a man between 18 and 35 years old in good health and CMV-seronegative. The V call is TRBV7-9, the J call TRBJ2-2; 7 nucleotides line up with TRBD2. The chain's CDR3 is CASSPLAEQNTGELFF. CDR3 bases: TGTGCCAGCAGCCCCCTAGCGGAACAGAACACCGGGGAGCTGTTTTTT.